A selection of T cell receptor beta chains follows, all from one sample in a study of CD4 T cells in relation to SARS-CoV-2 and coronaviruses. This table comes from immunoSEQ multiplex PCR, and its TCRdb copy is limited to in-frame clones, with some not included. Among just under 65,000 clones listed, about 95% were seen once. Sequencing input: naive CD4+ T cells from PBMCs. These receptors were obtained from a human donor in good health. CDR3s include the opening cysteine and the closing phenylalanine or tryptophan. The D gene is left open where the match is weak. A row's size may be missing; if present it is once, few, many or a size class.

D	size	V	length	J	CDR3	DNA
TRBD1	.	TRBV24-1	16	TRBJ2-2	CATSDSGTGIVGELFF	TGTGCCACCAGTGATTCCGGGACAGGGATTGTTGGGGAGCTGTTTTTT
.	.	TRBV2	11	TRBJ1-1	CASSESPEAFF	TGTGCCAGCAGCGAAAGCCCTGAAGCTTTCTTT
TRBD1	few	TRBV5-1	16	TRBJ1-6	CASSPWTGIGNSPLHF	TGCGCCAGCAGCCCTTGGACAGGGATAGGTAATTCACCCCTCCACTTT
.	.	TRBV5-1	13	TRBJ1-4	CASSLGFNEKLFF	TGCGCCAGCAGCTTGGGTTTCAATGAAAAACTGTTTTTT
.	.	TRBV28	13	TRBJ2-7	CASSSAGLGEQYF	TGTGCCAGCAGTTCCGCCGGGCTTGGCGAGCAGTACTTC
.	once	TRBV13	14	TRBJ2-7	CASSLGEDIYEQYF	TGTGCCAGCAGCTTAGGGGAGGACATCTACGAGCAGTACTTC
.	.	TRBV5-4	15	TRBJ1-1	CASSFRRDKNTEAFF	TGTGCCAGCAGCTTCCGCCGGGACAAGAACACTGAAGCTTTCTTT
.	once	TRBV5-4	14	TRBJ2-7	CASSFQGIASEQYF	TGTGCCAGCAGCTTTCAAGGCATAGCTTCCGAGCAGTACTTC
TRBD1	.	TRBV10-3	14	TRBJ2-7	CAISVGTGAYEQYF	TGTGCCATCAGTGTGGGGACAGGAGCCTACGAGCAGTACTTC
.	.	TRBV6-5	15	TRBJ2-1	CASSYAEPRYNEQFF	TGTGCCAGCAGTTACGCGGAGCCGCGCTACAATGAGCAGTTCTTC
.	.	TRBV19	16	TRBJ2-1	CASSIGTGVSYNEQFF	TGTGCCAGTAGTATAGGAACCGGGGTCTCCTACAATGAGCAGTTCTTC
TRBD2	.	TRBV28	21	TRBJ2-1	CASSPPLGGLAGGKTYNEQFF	TGTGCCAGCAGTCCCCCTTTGGGAGGCCTAGCGGGAGGGAAAACCTACAATGAGCAGTTCTTC
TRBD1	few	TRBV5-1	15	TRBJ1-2	CASSLESGGNYGYTF	TGCGCCAGCAGCTTGGAATCAGGGGGTAACTATGGCTACACCTTC
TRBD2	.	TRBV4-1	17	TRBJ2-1	CASSRLFSSGAYNEQFF	TGCGCCAGCAGCCGCCTCTTTTCTAGCGGGGCTTATAATGAGCAGTTCTTC
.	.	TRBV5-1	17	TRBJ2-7	CASSLRGGLMVSYEQYF	TGCGCCAGCAGCCTCAGGGGAGGGCTGATGGTCTCCTACGAGCAGTACTTC
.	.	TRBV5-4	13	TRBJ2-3	CASSFWGRDTQYF	TGTGCCAGCAGCTTCTGGGGGAGGGATACGCAGTATTTT
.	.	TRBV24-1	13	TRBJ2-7	CATGGAGSYEQYF	TGTGCCACCGGCGGGGCTGGCTCCTACGAGCAGTACTTC
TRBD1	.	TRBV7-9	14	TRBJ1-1	CASSGQGAQTEAFF	TGTGCCAGCAGCGGACAGGGGGCACAGACTGAAGCTTTCTTT
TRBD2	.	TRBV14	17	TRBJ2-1	CASSQPGLAHSYNEQFF	TGTGCCAGCAGCCAACCCGGACTAGCCCACTCCTACAATGAGCAGTTCTTC
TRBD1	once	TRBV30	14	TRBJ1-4	CAWNRGLANEKLFF	TGTGCCTGGAACAGGGGGCTAGCTAATGAAAAACTGTTTTTT
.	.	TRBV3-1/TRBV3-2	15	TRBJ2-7	CASSQGVAASYEQYF	TGTGCCAGCAGCCAAGGCGTTGCGGCCTCCTACGAGCAGTACTTC
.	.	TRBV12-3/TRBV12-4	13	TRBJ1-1	CASSLIGVTEAFF	TGTGCCAGCAGTTTAATAGGGGTGACTGAAGCTTTCTTT
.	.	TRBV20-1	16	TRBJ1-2	CSASGAGAPTNYGYTF	TGCAGTGCTAGTGGCGCAGGGGCCCCTACTAACTATGGCTACACCTTC
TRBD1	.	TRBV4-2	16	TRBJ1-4	CASSQDGGTGGEKLFF	TGTGCCAGCAGCCAAGATGGGGGGACAGGGGGGGAAAAACTGTTTTTT
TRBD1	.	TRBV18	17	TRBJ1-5	CASSPVRDSYSNQPQHF	TGTGCCAGCTCACCAGTTCGGGACAGCTATAGCAATCAGCCCCAGCATTTT
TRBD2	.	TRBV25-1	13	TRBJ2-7	CASSGILAGAQYF	TGTGCCAGCAGTGGCATACTAGCGGGAGCACAGTACTTC
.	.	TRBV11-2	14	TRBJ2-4	CASSLEVAKNIQYF	TGTGCCAGCAGCTTAGAGGTGGCTAAAAACATTCAGTACTTC
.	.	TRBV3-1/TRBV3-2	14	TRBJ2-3	CASSQNQVVNTQYF	TGTGCCAGCAGCCAAAACCAGGTGGTGAATACGCAGTATTTT
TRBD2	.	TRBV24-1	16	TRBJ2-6	CATAGGSVSGANVLTF	TGTGCCACCGCGGGGGGCTCCGTCTCTGGGGCCAACGTCCTGACTTTC
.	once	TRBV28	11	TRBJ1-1	CASRLNTEAFF	TGTGCCAGCAGACTGAACACTGAAGCTTTCTTT
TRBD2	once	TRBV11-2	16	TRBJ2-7	CASSLSGGLITYEQYF	TGTGCCAGCAGCTTATCGGGGGGGCTAATTACCTACGAGCAGTACTTC
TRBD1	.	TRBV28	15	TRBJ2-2	CASSPPGGYTGELFF	TGTGCCAGCAGCCCCCCAGGGGGATACACCGGGGAGCTGTTTTTT
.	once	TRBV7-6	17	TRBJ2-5	CASSLRPLRHTQETQYF	TGTGCCAGCAGCTTAAGGCCGCTGAGACACACCCAAGAGACCCAGTACTTC
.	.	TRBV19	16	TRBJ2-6	CASSSGRLLGANVLTF	TGTGCCAGTAGTTCCGGCAGACTTCTCGGGGCCAACGTCCTGACTTTC
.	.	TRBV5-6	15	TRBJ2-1	CASSFGQNEYNEQFF	TGTGCCAGCAGCTTCGGGCAGAACGAATACAATGAGCAGTTCTTC
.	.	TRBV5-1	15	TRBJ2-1	CASSWSGGKVGEQFF	TGCGCCAGCAGCTGGAGCGGAGGGAAGGTGGGTGAGCAGTTCTTC